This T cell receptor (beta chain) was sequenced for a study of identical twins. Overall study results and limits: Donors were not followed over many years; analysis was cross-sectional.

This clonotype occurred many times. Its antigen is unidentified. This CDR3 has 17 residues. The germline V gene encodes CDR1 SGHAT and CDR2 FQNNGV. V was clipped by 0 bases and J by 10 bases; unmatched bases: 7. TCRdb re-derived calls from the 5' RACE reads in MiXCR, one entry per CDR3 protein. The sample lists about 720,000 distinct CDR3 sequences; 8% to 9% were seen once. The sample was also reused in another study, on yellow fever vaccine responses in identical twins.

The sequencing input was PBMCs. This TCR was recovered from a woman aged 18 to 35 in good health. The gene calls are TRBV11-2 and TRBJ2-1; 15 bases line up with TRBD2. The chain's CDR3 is CASSLDVGLAGGIEQFF. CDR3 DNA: TGTGCCAGCAGCTTAGATGTGGGACTAGCGGGAGGAATAGAGCAGTTCTTC.